This is a list of T cell receptor beta chains from one sample in a study of T cell responses to AZD1222 COVID-19 vaccine. The protocol was immunoSEQ multiplex PCR, while the TCRdb copy is restricted to in-frame clones and leaves out a portion. The sample holds over 85,000 clones, about 88% seen once. The sample in question was peripheral blood, obtained on day 0 of AZD1222 vaccination. The source of these receptors is an adult in good health. Each CDR3 is given with its conserved first and last residue. The order of the fields is D gene, clone size, J gene, V gene, CDR3 protein, CDR3 DNA. D genes are given only for firm matches. Where a row states a size, it is once, few, many or the class of an expanded clone; other rows omit it.

d_gene: TRBD1; abundance: .; j_gene: TRBJ2-7; v_gene: TRBV5-1; CDR3aa: CASSPGTGPYEQYF; CDR3nt: TGCGCCAGCAGCCCCGGGACAGGCCCCTACGAGCAGTACTTC
d_gene: .; abundance: .; j_gene: TRBJ2-7; v_gene: TRBV6-5; CDR3aa: CASRKYEQYF; CDR3nt: TGTGCCAGCAGAAAATACGAGCAGTACTTC
d_gene: .; abundance: .; j_gene: TRBJ2-7; v_gene: TRBV12-3/TRBV12-4; CDR3aa: CASSSSPPGEQYF; CDR3nt: TGTGCCAGCAGTTCCTCCCCCCCGGGCGAGCAGTACTTC
d_gene: .; abundance: .; j_gene: TRBJ1-3; v_gene: TRBV6-6; CDR3aa: CAASVRTSSSGNTIYF; CDR3nt: TGTGCCGCTTCAGTTCGGACTTCGAGCTCTGGAAACACCATATATTTT
d_gene: .; abundance: .; j_gene: TRBJ2-1; v_gene: TRBV5-6; CDR3aa: CASSGDLIWDNEQFF; CDR3nt: TGTGCCAGCAGCGGGGACCTTATATGGGACAATGAGCAGTTCTTC
d_gene: .; abundance: .; j_gene: TRBJ2-7; v_gene: TRBV5-1; CDR3aa: CASSLSGPPRSYEQYF; CDR3nt: TGCGCCAGCAGCTTGTCGGGCCCGCCGAGATCCTACGAGCAGTACTTC
d_gene: .; abundance: .; j_gene: TRBJ2-1; v_gene: TRBV7-7; CDR3aa: CASSPHPTSLNEQFF; CDR3nt: TGTGCTAGCAGCCCCCACCCCACTAGCCTCAATGAGCAGTTCTTC
d_gene: .; abundance: once; j_gene: TRBJ1-2; v_gene: TRBV19; CDR3aa: CASSISTGKSGYTF; CDR3nt: TGTGCCAGTAGTATATCCACAGGGAAATCTGGCTACACCTTC
d_gene: .; abundance: .; j_gene: TRBJ1-5; v_gene: TRBV20-1; CDR3aa: CSASAGRDQPQHF; CDR3nt: TGCAGTGCTAGTGCAGGGCGCGATCAGCCCCAGCATTTT
d_gene: TRBD1; abundance: .; j_gene: TRBJ1-2; v_gene: TRBV7-9; CDR3aa: CASSGARTGKGYYGYTF; CDR3nt: TGTGCCAGCAGCGGCGCAAGGACAGGAAAAGGATACTATGGCTACACCTTC
d_gene: .; abundance: few; j_gene: TRBJ2-1; v_gene: TRBV5-4; CDR3aa: CASSFPGGLVNEQFF; CDR3nt: TGTGCCAGCAGCTTTCCAGGGGGACTGGTGAATGAGCAGTTCTTC
d_gene: .; abundance: .; j_gene: TRBJ1-5; v_gene: TRBV12-3/TRBV12-4; CDR3aa: CASGWPQHF; CDR3nt: TGTGCCAGCGGCTGGCCCCAGCATTTT
d_gene: TRBD2; abundance: .; j_gene: TRBJ2-3; v_gene: TRBV4-3; CDR3aa: CASSLGGASGTTDTQYF; CDR3nt: TGCGCCAGCAGCCTCGGGGGGGCTAGCGGAACCACAGATACGCAGTATTTT
d_gene: .; abundance: once; j_gene: TRBJ2-5; v_gene: TRBV7-8; CDR3aa: CASSLAVQGWAQYF; CDR3nt: TGTGCCAGCAGCTTAGCGGTGCAGGGGTGGGCCCAGTACTTC
d_gene: .; abundance: .; j_gene: TRBJ2-7; v_gene: TRBV11-2; CDR3aa: CASSLAGRLSSYEQYF; CDR3nt: TGTGCCAGCAGCTTAGCGGGACGCTTGAGCTCCTACGAGCAGTACTTC
d_gene: .; abundance: .; j_gene: TRBJ1-3; v_gene: TRBV3-1/TRBV3-2; CDR3aa: CASSHLSGAGNTIYF; CDR3nt: TGTGCCAGCAGCCACCTCTCTGGGGCTGGAAACACCATATATTTT
d_gene: .; abundance: .; j_gene: TRBJ1-4; v_gene: TRBV6-4; CDR3aa: CASSDSREEFATNEKLFF; CDR3nt: TGTGCCAGCAGTGACTCGAGGGAGGAGTTCGCAACTAATGAAAAACTGTTTTTT
d_gene: .; abundance: .; j_gene: TRBJ2-2; v_gene: TRBV19; CDR3aa: CASRVGQNTGELFF; CDR3nt: TGTGCCAGCCGCGTGGGACAAAACACCGGGGAGCTGTTTTTT
d_gene: .; abundance: .; j_gene: TRBJ2-1; v_gene: TRBV27; CDR3aa: CASSPSGTLGNGEQFF; CDR3nt: TGTGCCAGCAGTCCATCCGGGACTCTGGGAAATGGGGAGCAGTTCTTC
d_gene: .; abundance: .; j_gene: TRBJ1-1; v_gene: TRBV11-1; CDR3aa: CASSPKGALRNTEAFF; CDR3nt: TGTGCCAGCAGCCCTAAAGGGGCACTAAGGAACACTGAAGCTTTCTTT
d_gene: .; abundance: .; j_gene: TRBJ1-2; v_gene: TRBV6-5; CDR3aa: CAIRTLVGGYTF; CDR3nt: TGTGCCATCAGGACCCTCGTCGGCGGCTACACCTTC
d_gene: TRBD1; abundance: .; j_gene: TRBJ2-2; v_gene: TRBV28; CDR3aa: CASKTLTPQGTEDTGELFF; CDR3nt: TGTGCCAGCAAAACCCTAACCCCACAGGGGACGGAGGACACCGGGGAGCTGTTTTTT
d_gene: .; abundance: .; j_gene: TRBJ2-3; v_gene: TRBV6-2/TRBV6-3; CDR3aa: CASSYRRGGITDTQYF; CDR3nt: TGTGCCAGCAGCTATAGAAGGGGGGGCATAACAGATACGCAGTATTTT
d_gene: .; abundance: .; j_gene: TRBJ2-1; v_gene: TRBV7-3; CDR3aa: CASSAGTSYNEQFF; CDR3nt: TGTGCCAGCAGCGCGGGGACATCCTACAATGAGCAGTTCTTC
d_gene: .; abundance: .; j_gene: TRBJ1-6; v_gene: TRBV28; CDR3aa: CASSFPNSPLHF; CDR3nt: TGTGCCAGCAGTTTCCCAAATTCACCCCTCCACTTT
d_gene: .; abundance: .; j_gene: TRBJ2-1; v_gene: TRBV11-2; CDR3aa: CASSSAERLTNEQFF; CDR3nt: TGTGCCAGCAGCTCTGCTGAGAGACTAACCAATGAGCAGTTCTTC
d_gene: .; abundance: .; j_gene: TRBJ2-2; v_gene: TRBV28; CDR3aa: CASSLGGNTGELFF; CDR3nt: TGTGCCAGCAGTTTGGGGGGAAACACCGGGGAGCTGTTTTTT
d_gene: TRBD1; abundance: .; j_gene: TRBJ1-1; v_gene: TRBV4-1; CDR3aa: CASSQAGGRNTEAFF; CDR3nt: TGCGCCAGCAGCCAAGCAGGGGGAAGAAACACTGAAGCTTTCTTT
d_gene: .; abundance: .; j_gene: TRBJ2-5; v_gene: TRBV30; CDR3aa: CAWSLDSIQETQYF; CDR3nt: TGTGCCTGGAGTCTGGACAGCATCCAAGAGACCCAGTACTTC
d_gene: .; abundance: .; j_gene: TRBJ1-4; v_gene: TRBV7-6; CDR3aa: CASSRTPGPATNEKLFF; CDR3nt: TGTGCCAGCAGCCGCACCCCAGGGCCCGCAACTAATGAAAAACTGTTTTTT
d_gene: .; abundance: .; j_gene: TRBJ1-3; v_gene: TRBV18; CDR3aa: CASSQAGRSGNTIYF; CDR3nt: TGTGCCAGCTCACAAGCGGGCAGGTCTGGAAACACCATATATTTT
d_gene: .; abundance: .; j_gene: TRBJ1-1; v_gene: TRBV10-3; CDR3aa: CAISRDWGGTEAFF; CDR3nt: TGTGCCATCAGTAGGGACTGGGGGGGAACTGAAGCTTTCTTT
d_gene: TRBD1; abundance: .; j_gene: TRBJ2-5; v_gene: TRBV7-9; CDR3aa: CASSFRGRETQYF; CDR3nt: TGTGCCAGCAGCTTCAGGGGGCGAGAGACCCAGTACTTC
d_gene: .; abundance: .; j_gene: TRBJ2-3; v_gene: TRBV7-9; CDR3aa: CASSLGVRDTDTQYF; CDR3nt: TGTGCCAGCAGCTTAGGCGTCCGGGACACAGATACGCAGTATTTT
d_gene: .; abundance: .; j_gene: TRBJ1-4; v_gene: TRBV19; CDR3aa: CASSVVGSFEKLFF; CDR3nt: TGTGCCAGTAGTGTTGTGGGAAGTTTCGAAAAACTGTTTTTT
d_gene: .; abundance: .; j_gene: TRBJ2-1; v_gene: TRBV4-3; CDR3aa: CASSQEGGPYNEQFF; CDR3nt: TGCGCCAGCAGCCAAGAGGGGGGGCCTTACAATGAGCAGTTCTTC
d_gene: .; abundance: .; j_gene: TRBJ1-5; v_gene: TRBV30; CDR3aa: CAWSAGSNQPQHF; CDR3nt: TGTGCCTGGAGTGCCGGGAGCAATCAGCCCCAGCATTTT
d_gene: .; abundance: .; j_gene: TRBJ1-3; v_gene: TRBV9; CDR3aa: CASSRPGGASGNTIYF; CDR3nt: TGTGCCAGCAGTCGACCTGGAGGGGCGAGTGGAAACACCATATATTTT
d_gene: .; abundance: few; j_gene: TRBJ2-2; v_gene: TRBV6-5; CDR3aa: CASSFKTANTGELFF; CDR3nt: TGTGCCAGCAGTTTCAAGACAGCGAACACCGGGGAGCTGTTTTTT
d_gene: .; abundance: once; j_gene: TRBJ2-4; v_gene: TRBV29-1; CDR3aa: CSVRGTLSKNIQYF; CDR3nt: TGCAGCGTTCGAGGGACCCTCTCCAAAAACATTCAGTACTTC
d_gene: .; abundance: .; j_gene: TRBJ2-5; v_gene: TRBV6-2/TRBV6-3; CDR3aa: CASSPDQETQYF; CDR3nt: TGTGCCAGCAGCCCAGACCAAGAGACCCAGTACTTC
d_gene: .; abundance: once; j_gene: TRBJ1-1; v_gene: TRBV29-1; CDR3aa: CSVPRIGITEAFF; CDR3nt: TGCAGCGTTCCTAGGATAGGGATCACTGAAGCTTTCTTT
d_gene: .; abundance: .; j_gene: TRBJ2-7; v_gene: TRBV29-1; CDR3aa: CSVEGGHEQYF; CDR3nt: TGCAGCGTTGAGGGGGGTCACGAGCAGTACTTC
d_gene: .; abundance: .; j_gene: TRBJ2-5; v_gene: TRBV27; CDR3aa: CASSPRGRETQYF; CDR3nt: TGTGCCAGCAGTCCCAGGGGACGGGAGACCCAGTACTTC
d_gene: .; abundance: .; j_gene: TRBJ2-3; v_gene: TRBV7-7; CDR3aa: CASSLGRKRTDTQYF; CDR3nt: TGTGCTAGCAGCTTAGGCCGCAAAAGGACAGATACGCAGTATTTT
d_gene: TRBD2; abundance: .; j_gene: TRBJ2-2; v_gene: TRBV6-2/TRBV6-3; CDR3aa: CASSSGGALVGELFF; CDR3nt: TGTGCCAGCAGTAGCGGGGGGGCTCTTGTCGGGGAGCTGTTTTTT
d_gene: TRBD2; abundance: once; j_gene: TRBJ2-7; v_gene: TRBV11-2; CDR3aa: CASSLDIGLANYEQYF; CDR3nt: TGTGCCAGCAGCTTAGATATTGGACTAGCGAACTACGAGCAGTACTTC
d_gene: .; abundance: .; j_gene: TRBJ2-7; v_gene: TRBV6-1; CDR3aa: CASSDLLSSYEQYF; CDR3nt: TGTGCCAGCAGTGACCTACTGAGCTCCTACGAGCAGTACTTC
d_gene: .; abundance: .; j_gene: TRBJ2-7; v_gene: TRBV6-2/TRBV6-3; CDR3aa: CASSDGYEQYF; CDR3nt: TGTGCCAGCAGTGATGGTTACGAGCAGTACTTC
d_gene: TRBD1; abundance: .; j_gene: TRBJ1-5; v_gene: TRBV5-6; CDR3aa: CASSLRQGGLQPQHF; CDR3nt: TGTGCCAGCAGCTTGCGACAGGGGGGCTTGCAGCCCCAGCATTTT
d_gene: .; abundance: .; j_gene: TRBJ1-3; v_gene: TRBV7-8; CDR3aa: CASSLGGGSGNTIYF; CDR3nt: TGTGCCAGCAGCTTAGGGGGGGGATCGGGAAACACCATATATTTT
d_gene: TRBD2; abundance: .; j_gene: TRBJ2-7; v_gene: TRBV6-5; CDR3aa: CASSLAASGKYEQYF; CDR3nt: TGTGCCAGCAGTTTAGCGGCTAGCGGGAAGTACGAGCAGTACTTC
d_gene: .; abundance: .; j_gene: TRBJ1-1; v_gene: TRBV5-1; CDR3aa: CASSLEGLDTEAFF; CDR3nt: TGCGCCAGCAGCTTGGAGGGGCTGGACACTGAAGCTTTCTTT
d_gene: .; abundance: .; j_gene: TRBJ1-3; v_gene: TRBV20-1; CDR3aa: CSAGLGNTIYF; CDR3nt: TGCAGTGCTGGTTTAGGGAACACCATATATTTT